In this sample, the clone carrying this T cell receptor beta chain turned up many times. What it binds is not known. This CDR3 spans 16 amino acids. The germline V gene encodes CDR1 MGHRA and CDR2 YSYEKL. Trimming shortened V by 0 bases and J by 7 bases, and 19 bases separated the two germline ends. This sample is drawn from a study of metastatic and nonmetastatic thyroid tumors. Whole-study context: From malignant and benign thyroid patients, repertoires in blood and in tumor or nodule tissue were compared. Overall study results and limits: Reportedly, malignant thyroid tumors had significantly higher TCR beta diversity than benign nodules, in blood and tumor.

Methods used by the authors: The study's classifier, a distant-metastasis tool for papillary thyroid cancer, was built using CDR3 differences across clinicopathological groups. Through MiXCR, TCRdb re-clonotyped the PCR reads. What appears here as the V and J calls and clone size reflects TCRdb's work, not the paper's. The data contain under 95,000 clones, around 9.1% of them singletons. Among the patients, none had received any treatment before thyroid surgery. The sequenced material came from blood. The clonotype comes from a female donor with papillary thyroid cancer or a benign thyroid nodule (not recorded which). Some clones in this sample may be carry-over from other donors' samples. The gene calls are TRBV4-1 and TRBJ2-7; D is perhaps TRBD2 (6 bases). In DNA form, the CDR3 reads TGCGCCAGCAGCCAAGATCGTTTAGGTGGGAGCGGGGAGCAGTACTTC. Its protein is CASSQDRLGGSGEQYF.